These T cell receptor beta chains were read from a single sample in a study of blood T cells in healthy people across ages. TCRdb itself ran the 5' RACE reads through MiXCR, one entry per CDR3 protein. The sample holds fewer than 2,000,000 distinct CDR3 sequences, around 40% seen once. Input material: blood. These TCRs come from a human donor in good health. Each CDR3 is given with its conserved first and last residue. D genes are given only for firm matches. The listing skips clone size in some rows; elsewhere it reads once, few, many or a size class.

TRBJ2-3 | TRBD2 | TRBV9 | . | CASSGTSDADTQYF | TGTGCCAGCAGCGGGACTAGCGATGCAGATACGCAGTATTTT
TRBJ2-1 | . | TRBV7-2 | many | CASSLVNGPDEQFF | TGTGCCAGCAGCTTAGTGAATGGTCCCGATGAGCAGTTCTTC
TRBJ1-6 | . | TRBV12-3/TRBV12-4 | many | CASSLMNSPLHF | TGTGCCAGCAGTTTGATGAATTCACCCCTCCACTTT
TRBJ2-3 | . | TRBV9 | once | CASSPRGTVKTNTDTQYF | TGTGCCAGCAGCCCCCGCGGGACAGTCAAAACCAACACAGATACGCAGTATTTT
TRBJ2-5 | TRBD2 | TRBV9 | few | CASSVGPAGGQETQYF | TGTGCCAGCAGCGTAGGACCAGCGGGGGGTCAGGAGACCCAGTACTTC
TRBJ2-1 | . | TRBV4-1 | . | CASSQHTRDMGYNEQFF | TGCGCCAGCAGCCAACATACCCGGGACATGGGATACAATGAGCAGTTCTTC
TRBJ2-3 | . | TRBV6-5 | few | CASTLRGEVTDTQYF | TGTGCCAGCACACTGAGGGGGGAGGTAACAGATACGCAGTATTTT
TRBJ1-3 | . | TRBV28 | many | CASSLGTGNTIYF | TGTGCCAGCAGTTTAGGTACAGGAAACACCATATATTTT
TRBJ1-6 | TRBD1 | TRBV7-8 | . | CASSLVALRTGDNSPLHF | TGTGCCAGCAGCTTAGTAGCCCTCAGGACAGGTGATAATTCACCCCTCCACTTT
TRBJ2-1 | TRBD1 | TRBV7-9 | . | CASSSPGQGGGEQFF | TGTGCCAGCAGCTCACCGGGACAGGGCGGAGGTGAGCAGTTCTTC
TRBJ2-3 | TRBD2 | TRBV20-1 | . | CSAPGGDSTDTQYF | TGCAGTGCGCCCGGGGGGGATAGCACAGATACGCAGTATTTT
TRBJ2-1 | . | TRBV20-1 | . | CSAHSGLVDNEQFF | TGCAGTGCACATTCGGGGCTTGTAGACAATGAGCAGTTCTTC
TRBJ2-1 | . | TRBV3-1 | once | CASSQDPIEQFF | TGTGCCAGTAGCCAAGATCCCATTGAGCAGTTCTTC
TRBJ2-1 | TRBD2 | TRBV5-1 | . | CASSWTSGENEQFF | TGCGCCAGCAGCTGGACTAGCGGGGAAAATGAGCAGTTCTTC
TRBJ2-7 | . | TRBV12-3/TRBV12-4 | . | CASSSDTRSEQYF | TGTGCCAGCAGCTCAGATACCAGAAGCGAGCAGTACTTC
TRBJ1-1 | . | TRBV5-1 | many | CASSLTRDTEAFF | TGTGCCAGCAGCTTAACCAGGGACACTGAAGCTTTCTTT
TRBJ2-7 | . | TRBV15 | . | CATSKNPGTSYEQYF | TGTGCCACCAGCAAGAACCCCGGGACCTCCTACGAGCAGTACTTC
TRBJ2-1 | TRBD1 | TRBV29-1 | . | CSVFGRGQGRNEQFF | TGCAGCGTTTTTGGGAGGGGACAGGGGAGGAATGAGCAGTTCTTC
TRBJ2-3 | . | TRBV9 | . | CASSVVGAGDTQYF | TGTGCCAGCAGCGTCGTCGGGGCGGGGGATACGCAGTATTTT
TRBJ2-3 | . | TRBV6-5 | . | CASSYPRGASRLARISTDTQYF | TGTGCCAGCAGTTACCCCAGGGGGGCTTCTCGCCTCGCCCGGATTAGCACAGATACGCAGTATTTT
TRBJ2-1 | TRBD2 | TRBV6-5 | . | CASRTGGLRNEQFF | TGTGCCAGCAGGACGGGGGGGCTTAGAAATGAGCAGTTCTTC
TRBJ1-1 | TRBD1 | TRBV20-1 | few | CSAGQTNTEAFF | TGCAGTGCGGGACAGACGAACACTGAAGCTTTCTTT
TRBJ2-3 | . | TRBV4-3 | few | CASSQEGLTGTDTQYF | TGCGCCAGCAGCCAAGAAGGACTGACAGGCACAGATACGCAGTATTTT
TRBJ2-1 | TRBD2 | TRBV5-1 | few | CASSLPGGGYNEQFF | TGCGCCAGCAGCTTGCCCGGGGGGGGCTACAATGAGCAGTTCTTC
TRBJ2-1 | . | TRBV20-1 | . | CSARDSVGSSYNEQFF | TGCAGTGCCCGGGACTCCGTGGGGAGCTCCTACAATGAGCAGTTCTTC
TRBJ1-2 | . | TRBV7-9 | . | CASTPGVGVRYGYTF | TGTGCCAGCACCCCAGGAGTTGGCGTGAGGTATGGCTACACCTTC
TRBJ2-1 | TRBD1 | TRBV7-2 | . | CATEPGQGHNEQFF | TGTGCCACCGAACCCGGACAGGGCCACAATGAGCAGTTCTTC
TRBJ1-2 | TRBD1 | TRBV3-1 | few | CASSPDRGDYGYTF | TGTGCCAGCAGCCCGGACAGGGGGGACTATGGCTACACCTTC
TRBJ1-2 | . | TRBV6-5 | few | CASSYRGKDYGYTF | TGTGCCAGCAGTTACCGGGGAAAAGACTATGGCTACACCTTC
TRBJ2-7 | TRBD2 | TRBV4-2 | few | CASSQERGPSYEQYF | TGTGCCAGCAGCCAGGAGCGGGGTCCCTCCTACGAGCAGTACTTC
TRBJ2-7 | TRBD1 | TRBV12-3/TRBV12-4 | . | CASSPTRTGGSYEQYF | TGTGCCAGCAGTCCAACCCGGACAGGGGGGTCCTACGAGCAGTACTTC
TRBJ2-6 | . | TRBV28 | . | CASGRQSSGANVLTF | TGTGCCAGCGGCAGACAGAGCTCTGGGGCCAACGTCCTGACTTTC
TRBJ2-1 | . | TRBV21-1 | few | CASSKPTRQGSSYNEQFF | TGTGCCAGCAGCAAGCCTACCCGACAGGGGAGCTCCTACAATGAGCAGTTCTTC
TRBJ2-3 | TRBD1 | TRBV24-1 | once | CAASDPGTGEADTQYF | TGTGCCGCCAGTGATCCCGGGACAGGGGAAGCAGATACGCAGTATTTT
TRBJ1-4 | . | TRBV4-3 | few | CASSQSPGGPNEKLFF | TGCGCCAGCAGCCAAAGCCCGGGGGGCCCCAATGAAAAACTGTTTTTT
TRBJ1-6 | . | TRBV12-3/TRBV12-4 | . | CASSSPFLGLHF | TGTGCCAGCAGCTCCCCATTTCTTGGCCTCCACTTT
TRBJ1-1 | TRBD1 | TRBV6-4 | few | CASSEGRDRGQNTEAFF | TGTGCCAGCAGTGAGGGCCGGGACAGGGGACAGAACACTGAAGCTTTCTTT
TRBJ2-1 | TRBD1 | TRBV5-1 | few | CASRDPGTGENEQFF | TGCGCCAGCAGGGACCCCGGGACAGGGGAAAATGAGCAGTTCTTC
TRBJ2-7 | . | TRBV5-5 | few | CASSFAYGGYEQYF | TGTGCCAGCAGCTTTGCCTATGGGGGATACGAGCAGTACTTC
TRBJ2-5 | . | TRBV5-5 | . | CASSLDLGGGYF | TGTGCCAGCAGCTTGGATTTGGGGGGAGGGTACTTC
TRBJ1-2 | . | TRBV7-2 | . | CASSFGSTALGGYTF | TGTGCCAGCAGCTTCGGCAGCACAGCCCTGGGGGGCTACACCTTC
TRBJ1-5 | . | TRBV10-3 | few | CAISESTRGQPQHF | TGTGCCATCAGTGAGTCGACTCGGGGTCAGCCCCAGCATTTT
TRBJ2-1 | . | TRBV4-1 | . | CASSQVGQGTQVLYNEQFF | TGCGCCAGCAGCCAAGTCGGCCAGGGGACGCAGGTTCTCTACAATGAGCAGTTCTTC
TRBJ1-1 | . | TRBV20-1 | . | CSALLGVNTEAFF | TGCAGTGCCCTTTTGGGTGTGAACACTGAAGCTTTCTTT
TRBJ1-5 | . | TRBV3-1 | few | CASSQEPTTSQHF | TGTGCCAGCAGCCAAGAACCGACAACCTCTCAGCATTTT
TRBJ1-5 | TRBD1 | TRBV2 | few | CASSEGDRGLNQPQHF | TGTGCCAGCAGTGAAGGGGACAGGGGGCTCAATCAGCCCCAGCATTTT
TRBJ2-1 | . | TRBV7-2 | . | CASSLIIYNEQFF | TGTGCCAGCAGCCTTATAATTTACAATGAGCAGTTCTTC
TRBJ2-1 | . | TRBV7-8 | . | CASSLVRDTYNEQFF | TGTGCCAGCAGCTTAGTTAGGGACACCTACAATGAGCAGTTCTTC
TRBJ2-3 | TRBD2 | TRBV29-1 | . | CSVDSASGVGRTQYF | TGCAGCGTTGACAGTGCTAGCGGGGTAGGACGGACGCAGTATTTT
TRBJ1-2 | . | TRBV12-3/TRBV12-4 | . | CASSFTGSSGYTF | TGTGCCAGCAGTTTCACAGGGTCAAGTGGCTACACCTTC
TRBJ2-1 | TRBD2 | TRBV12-5 | . | CASGFPSGGSDNEQFF | TGTGCTAGTGGCTTCCCTAGCGGGGGGTCGGACAATGAGCAGTTCTTC
TRBJ2-7 | . | TRBV28 | . | CASKVALQGAYEQYF | TGTGCCAGCAAGGTAGCTTTGCAGGGAGCGTACGAGCAGTACTTC
TRBJ2-2 | TRBD1 | TRBV4-2 | . | CASSHWDRGGFSNTGELFF | TGTGCCAGCAGCCACTGGGACAGGGGAGGATTTTCGAACACCGGGGAGCTGTTTTTT